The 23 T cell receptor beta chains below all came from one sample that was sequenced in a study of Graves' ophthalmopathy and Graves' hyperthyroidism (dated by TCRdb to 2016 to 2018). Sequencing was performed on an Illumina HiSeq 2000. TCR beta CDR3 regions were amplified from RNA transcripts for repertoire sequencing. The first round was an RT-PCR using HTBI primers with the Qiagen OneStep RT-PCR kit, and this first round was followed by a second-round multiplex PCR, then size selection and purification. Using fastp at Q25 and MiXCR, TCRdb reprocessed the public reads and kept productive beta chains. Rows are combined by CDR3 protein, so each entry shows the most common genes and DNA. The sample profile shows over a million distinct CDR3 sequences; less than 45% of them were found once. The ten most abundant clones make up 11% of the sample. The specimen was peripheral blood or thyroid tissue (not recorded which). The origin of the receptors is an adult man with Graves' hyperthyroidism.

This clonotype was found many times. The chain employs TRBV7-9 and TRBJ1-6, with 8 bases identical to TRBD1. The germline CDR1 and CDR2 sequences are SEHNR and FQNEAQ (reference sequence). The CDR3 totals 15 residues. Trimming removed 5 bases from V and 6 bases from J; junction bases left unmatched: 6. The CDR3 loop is CASSPGDRLNSPLHF. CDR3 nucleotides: TGTGCCAGCAGCCCAGGGGACAGGCTTAATTCACCCCTCCACTTT.

CDR3 in DNA: TGTGCCAGCAGCCAAGAACGGGCAGTAGGGGCGGTGGGAGGCAATCAGCCCCAGCATTTT. Amino acids: CASSQERAVGAVGGNQPQHF. The chain carries TRBV7-9 and TRBJ1-5; maybe TRBD1 (5 bases). Trimming pared 5 bases from V and 2 bases from J, leaving 28 bases between. CDR1 and CDR2 from the germline V gene are SEHNR and FQNEAQ (reference sequence). This CDR3 comprises 20 residues. Full variable domain (rest looked up from reference TRBV7-9 and TRBJ1-5): DTGVSQNPRHKITKRGQNVTFRCDPISEHNRLYWYRQTLGQGPEFLTYFQNEAQLEKSRLLSDRFSAERPKGSFSTLEIQRTEQGDSAMYLCASSQERAVGAVGGNQPQHFGDGTRLSIL.

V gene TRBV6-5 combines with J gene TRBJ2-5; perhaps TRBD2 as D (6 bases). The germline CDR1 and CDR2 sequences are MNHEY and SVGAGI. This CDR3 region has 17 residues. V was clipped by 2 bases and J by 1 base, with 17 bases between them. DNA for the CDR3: TGTGCCAGCAGTTACGGGGTCGGAGGGGAGATCCAAGAGACCCAGTACTTC. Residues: CASSYGVGGEIQETQYF.

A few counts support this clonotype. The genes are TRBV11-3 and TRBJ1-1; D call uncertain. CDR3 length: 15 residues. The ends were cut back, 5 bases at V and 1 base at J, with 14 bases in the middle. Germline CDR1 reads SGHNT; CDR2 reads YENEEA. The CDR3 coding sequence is TGTGCCAGCAGCGCAGCTCCGGAGAAGAACACTGAAGCTTTCTTT. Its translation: CASSAAPEKNTEAFF.

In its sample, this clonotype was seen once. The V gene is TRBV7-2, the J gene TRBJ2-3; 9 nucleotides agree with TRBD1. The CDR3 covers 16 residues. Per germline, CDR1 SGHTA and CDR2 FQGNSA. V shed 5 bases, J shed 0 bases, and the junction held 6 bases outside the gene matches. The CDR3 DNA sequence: TGTGCCAGCAGCCAGGGACAGGGAGGAAGCACAGATACGCAGTATTTT. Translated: CASSQGQGGSTDTQYF.

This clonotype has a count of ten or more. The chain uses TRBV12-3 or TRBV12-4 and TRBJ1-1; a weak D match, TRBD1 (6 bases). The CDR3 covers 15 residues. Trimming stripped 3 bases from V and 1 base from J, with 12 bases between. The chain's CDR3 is CASSLTGAANTEAFF. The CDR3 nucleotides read TGTGCCAGCAGTTTGACGGGGGCGGCGAACACTGAAGCTTTCTTT.

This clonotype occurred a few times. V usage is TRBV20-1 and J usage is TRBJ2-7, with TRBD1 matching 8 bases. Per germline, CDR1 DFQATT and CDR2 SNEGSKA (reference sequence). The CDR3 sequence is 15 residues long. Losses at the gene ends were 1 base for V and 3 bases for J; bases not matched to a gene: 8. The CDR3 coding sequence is TGCAGTGCTAGAGTCCCCGGGACAGGAAACTACGAGCAGTACTTC. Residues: CSARVPGTGNYEQYF.

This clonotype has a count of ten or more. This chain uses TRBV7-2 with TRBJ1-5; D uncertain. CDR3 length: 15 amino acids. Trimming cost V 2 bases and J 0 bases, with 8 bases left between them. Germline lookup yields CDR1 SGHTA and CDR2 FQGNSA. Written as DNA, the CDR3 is TGTGCCAGCAGCTTATACCTAAATAGCAATCAGCCCCAGCATTTT. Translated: CASSLYLNSNQPQHF.

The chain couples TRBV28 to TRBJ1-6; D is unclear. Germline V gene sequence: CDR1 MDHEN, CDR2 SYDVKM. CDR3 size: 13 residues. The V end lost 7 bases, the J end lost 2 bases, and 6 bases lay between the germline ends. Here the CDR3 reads CASMLAYNSPLHF. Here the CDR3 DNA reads TGTGCCAGCATGTTAGCCTATAATTCACCCCTCCACTTT.

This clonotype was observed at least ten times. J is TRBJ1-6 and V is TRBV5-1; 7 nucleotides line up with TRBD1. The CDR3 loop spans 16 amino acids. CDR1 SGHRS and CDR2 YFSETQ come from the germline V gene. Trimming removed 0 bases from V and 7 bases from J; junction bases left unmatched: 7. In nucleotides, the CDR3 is TGCGCCAGCAGCTTGGGGCAGGGACAGAGAAATTCACCCCTCCACTTT. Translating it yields CASSLGQGQRNSPLHF.

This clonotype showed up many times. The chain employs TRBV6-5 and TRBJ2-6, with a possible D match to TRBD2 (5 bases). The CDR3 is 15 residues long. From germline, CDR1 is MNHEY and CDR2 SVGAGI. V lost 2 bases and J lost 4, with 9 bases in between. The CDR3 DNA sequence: TGTGCCAGCAGTTACGGAGGATTGGGGGCCAACGTCCTGACTTTC. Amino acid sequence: CASSYGGLGANVLTF.

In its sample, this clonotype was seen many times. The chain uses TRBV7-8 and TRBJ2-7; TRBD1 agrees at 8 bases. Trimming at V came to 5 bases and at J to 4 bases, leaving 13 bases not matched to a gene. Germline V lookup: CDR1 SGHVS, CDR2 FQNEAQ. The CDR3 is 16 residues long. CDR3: CASSPRQGPGAYEQYF. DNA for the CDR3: TGTGCCAGCAGCCCCAGACAGGGGCCCGGAGCTTACGAGCAGTACTTC.

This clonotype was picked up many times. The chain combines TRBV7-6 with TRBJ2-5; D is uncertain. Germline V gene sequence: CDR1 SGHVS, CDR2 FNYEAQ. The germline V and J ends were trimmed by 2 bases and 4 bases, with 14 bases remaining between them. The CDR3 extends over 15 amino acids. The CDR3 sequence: CASSLNIMGGETQYF. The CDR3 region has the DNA TGTGCCAGCAGCTTAAATATTATGGGCGGAGAGACCCAGTACTTC.

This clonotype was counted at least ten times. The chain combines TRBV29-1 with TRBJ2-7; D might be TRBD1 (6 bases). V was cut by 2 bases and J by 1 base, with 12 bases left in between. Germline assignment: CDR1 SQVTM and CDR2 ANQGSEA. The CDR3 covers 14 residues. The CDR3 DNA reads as TGCAGCGTTGAATCTGCGACAGGATCCTACGAGCAGTACTTC. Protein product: CSVESATGSYEQYF.

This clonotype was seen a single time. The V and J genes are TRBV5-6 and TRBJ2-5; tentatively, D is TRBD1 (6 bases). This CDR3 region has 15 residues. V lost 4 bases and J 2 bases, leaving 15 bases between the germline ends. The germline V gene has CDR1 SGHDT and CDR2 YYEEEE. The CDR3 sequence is CASSRSYDRQETQYF. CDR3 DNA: TGTGCCAGCAGCCGGTCCTACGACAGGCAAGAGACCCAGTACTTC. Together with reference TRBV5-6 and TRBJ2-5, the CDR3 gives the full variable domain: DAGVTQSPTHLIKTRGQQVTLRCSPKSGHDTVSWYQQALGQGPQFIFQYYEEEERQRGNFPDRFSGHQFPNYSSELNVNALLLGDSALYLCASSRSYDRQETQYFGPGTRLLVL.

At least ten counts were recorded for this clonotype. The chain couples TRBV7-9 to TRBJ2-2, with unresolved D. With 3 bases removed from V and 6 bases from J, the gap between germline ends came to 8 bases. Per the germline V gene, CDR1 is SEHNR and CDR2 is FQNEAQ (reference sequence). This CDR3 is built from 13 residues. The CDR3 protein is CASSFIVAGELFF. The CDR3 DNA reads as TGTGCCAGCAGCTTTATTGTCGCCGGGGAGCTGTTTTTT.

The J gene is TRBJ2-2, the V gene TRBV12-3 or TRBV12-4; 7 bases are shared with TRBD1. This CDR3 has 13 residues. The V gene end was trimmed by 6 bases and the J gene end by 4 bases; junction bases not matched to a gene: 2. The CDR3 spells CASRAGGTGELFF. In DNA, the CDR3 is TGTGCCAGCAGGGCAGGGGGCACCGGGGAGCTGTTTTTT.

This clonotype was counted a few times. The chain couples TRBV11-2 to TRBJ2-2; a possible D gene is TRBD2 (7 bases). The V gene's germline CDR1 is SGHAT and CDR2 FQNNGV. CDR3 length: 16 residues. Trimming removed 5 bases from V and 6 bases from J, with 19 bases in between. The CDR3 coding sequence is TGTGCCAGCAGCCCAGGTTACGGGGGGCGAGCCGGGGAGCTGTTTTTT. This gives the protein CASSPGYGGRAGELFF.

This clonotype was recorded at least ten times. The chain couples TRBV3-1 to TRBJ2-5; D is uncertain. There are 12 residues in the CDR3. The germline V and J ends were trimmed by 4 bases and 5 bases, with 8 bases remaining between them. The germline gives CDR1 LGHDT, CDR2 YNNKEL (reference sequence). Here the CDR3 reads CASSLLAETQYF. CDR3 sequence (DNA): TGTGCCAGCAGCCTCCTTGCGGAGACCCAGTACTTC.

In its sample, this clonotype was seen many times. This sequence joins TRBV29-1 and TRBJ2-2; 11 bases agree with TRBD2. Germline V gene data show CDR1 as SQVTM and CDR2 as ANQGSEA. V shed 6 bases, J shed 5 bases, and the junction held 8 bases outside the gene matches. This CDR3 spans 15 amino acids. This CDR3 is CSVAGTSGVTGELFF. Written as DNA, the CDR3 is TGCAGCGTCGCCGGGACTAGCGGAGTAACCGGGGAGCTGTTTTTT.

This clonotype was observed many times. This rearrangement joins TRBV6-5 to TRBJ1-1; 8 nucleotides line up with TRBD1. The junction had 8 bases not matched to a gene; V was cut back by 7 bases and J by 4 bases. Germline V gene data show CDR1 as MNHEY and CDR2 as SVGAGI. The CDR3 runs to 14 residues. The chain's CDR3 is CASTDTGGSTEAFF. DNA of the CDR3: TGTGCCAGCACCGACACAGGGGGTTCCACTGAAGCTTTCTTT.

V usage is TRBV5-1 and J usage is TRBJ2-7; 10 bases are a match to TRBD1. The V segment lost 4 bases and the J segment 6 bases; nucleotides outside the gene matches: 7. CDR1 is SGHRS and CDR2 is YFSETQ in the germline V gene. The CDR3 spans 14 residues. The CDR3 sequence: CASSRGDRGGEQYF. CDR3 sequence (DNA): TGCGCCAGCAGCCGAGGGGACAGGGGAGGCGAGCAGTACTTC.

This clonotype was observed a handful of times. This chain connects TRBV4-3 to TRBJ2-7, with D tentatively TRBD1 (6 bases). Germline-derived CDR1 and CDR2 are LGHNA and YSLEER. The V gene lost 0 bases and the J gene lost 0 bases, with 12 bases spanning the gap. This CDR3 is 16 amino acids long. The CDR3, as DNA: TGCGCCAGCAGCCAAGATAGGGGGTACAGCTCCTACGAGCAGTACTTC. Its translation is CASSQDRGYSSYEQYF.